These T cell receptor beta chains were read from a single sample in a study of OX40 agonist ivuxolimab in advanced cancers. Profiling relied on immunoSEQ multiplex PCR, and the TCRdb table lists in-frame clones only, not all of them. The sample has 20,000 to 30,000 clones, more than 75% seen once; the top ten hold 45% to 50%. The material sequenced was CD4+ or CD8+ T cells sorted from blood, taken in a trial of the OX40 agonist ivuxolimab. These receptors came from an adult with an advanced solid tumor such as melanoma, head and neck, liver or kidney cancer. The CDR3 runs from the conserved cysteine through the conserved F or W. D genes are given only for firm matches. The size of a clone is reported for some rows only, either as once, few or many, or as a class for expanded clones.

J gene: TRBJ2-5; D gene: TRBD1; clone size: -; V gene: TRBV6-6; CDR3 protein: CASSLVSGGETQYF; CDR3 DNA: TGTGCCAGCAGTTTGGTTTCAGGGGGAGAGACCCAGTACTTC
J gene: TRBJ2-2; D gene: -; clone size: once; V gene: TRBV10-2; CDR3 protein: CASSDPVGGELFF; CDR3 DNA: TGCGCCAGCAGTGACCCAGTCGGCGGGGAGCTGTTTTTT
J gene: TRBJ2-2; D gene: TRBD2; clone size: -; V gene: TRBV7-2; CDR3 protein: CASSPGLADTGELFF; CDR3 DNA: TGTGCCAGCAGTCCGGGACTAGCTGACACCGGGGAGCTGTTTTTT
J gene: TRBJ2-3; D gene: -; clone size: -; V gene: TRBV19; CDR3 protein: CASSIGRTTDTQYF; CDR3 DNA: TGTGCCAGTAGTATAGGTAGGACCACAGATACGCAGTATTTT
J gene: TRBJ2-1; D gene: TRBD2; clone size: once; V gene: TRBV19; CDR3 protein: CASSIGSGSSWDEQFF; CDR3 DNA: TGTGCCAGTAGTATAGGAAGCGGGAGCTCCTGGGATGAGCAGTTCTTC
J gene: TRBJ2-5; D gene: -; clone size: -; V gene: TRBV10-2; CDR3 protein: CASKGQTQYF; CDR3 DNA: TGCGCCAGCAAGGGACAGACCCAGTACTTC
J gene: TRBJ2-7; D gene: -; clone size: -; V gene: TRBV6-6; CDR3 protein: CASTRGYEQYF; CDR3 DNA: TGTGCCAGCACCCGGGGGTACGAGCAGTACTTC
J gene: TRBJ2-5; D gene: TRBD1; clone size: -; V gene: TRBV4-1; CDR3 protein: CASSQTPFGQGQETQYF; CDR3 DNA: TGCGCCAGCAGCCAAACACCTTTCGGACAGGGGCAAGAGACCCAGTACTTC
J gene: TRBJ2-7; D gene: -; clone size: -; V gene: TRBV4-3; CDR3 protein: CTSSQVGAGEIQIYEQYF; CDR3 DNA: TGCACCAGCAGCCAAGTTGGGGCAGGGGAGATTCAAATCTACGAGCAGTACTTC
J gene: TRBJ2-3; D gene: -; clone size: -; V gene: TRBV23-1; CDR3 protein: CASNGDSGKADTQYF; CDR3 DNA: TGCGCCAGCAACGGGGACAGCGGGAAGGCAGATACGCAGTATTTT
J gene: TRBJ2-7; D gene: TRBD1; clone size: -; V gene: TRBV6-1; CDR3 protein: CASSAQLGQLYEQYF; CDR3 DNA: TGTGCCAGCAGTGCACAATTGGGACAGTTATACGAGCAGTACTTC
J gene: TRBJ1-2; D gene: TRBD1; clone size: -; V gene: TRBV18; CDR3 protein: CASSTGTGRLYGYTF; CDR3 DNA: TGTGCCAGCTCAACCGGGACAGGAAGACTCTATGGCTACACCTTC
J gene: TRBJ2-5; D gene: -; clone size: -; V gene: TRBV5-1; CDR3 protein: CASSLASQETQYF; CDR3 DNA: TGCGCCAGCAGCTTGGCTTCCCAAGAGACCCAGTACTTC
J gene: TRBJ1-5; D gene: -; clone size: -; V gene: TRBV10-3; CDR3 protein: CAISVTENQPQHF; CDR3 DNA: TGTGCCATCAGTGTGACTGAAAATCAGCCCCAGCATTTT
J gene: TRBJ1-5; D gene: -; clone size: few; V gene: TRBV19; CDR3 protein: CASSRGLNQPQHF; CDR3 DNA: TGTGCCAGTAGTAGAGGGCTCAATCAGCCCCAGCATTTT
J gene: TRBJ2-6; D gene: -; clone size: -; V gene: TRBV9; CDR3 protein: CASSVWTANSGANVLTF; CDR3 DNA: TGTGCCAGCAGCGTATGGACAGCCAACTCTGGGGCCAACGTCCTGACTTTC
J gene: TRBJ2-7; D gene: -; clone size: few; V gene: TRBV19; CDR3 protein: CASSIGQNYEQYF; CDR3 DNA: TGTGCCAGTAGTATTGGGCAGAACTACGAGCAGTACTTC
J gene: TRBJ1-2; D gene: TRBD1; clone size: -; V gene: TRBV12-5; CDR3 protein: CASGQRGRDGYTF; CDR3 DNA: TGTGCTAGTGGTCAAAGGGGGCGGGATGGCTACACCTTC
J gene: TRBJ2-1; D gene: TRBD2; clone size: -; V gene: TRBV29-1; CDR3 protein: CSVGTSGGAEEQFF; CDR3 DNA: TGCAGCGTCGGGACTAGCGGGGGGGCTGAGGAGCAGTTCTTC
J gene: TRBJ2-7; D gene: -; clone size: -; V gene: TRBV28; CDR3 protein: CASSSTTSYEQYF; CDR3 DNA: TGTGCCAGCAGTTCAACTACCTCCTACGAGCAGTACTTC
J gene: TRBJ2-1; D gene: TRBD2; clone size: -; V gene: TRBV7-2; CDR3 protein: CASSRGLAGGFSEQFF; CDR3 DNA: TGTGCCAGCAGCCGAGGACTAGCGGGGGGGTTCAGTGAGCAGTTCTTC
J gene: TRBJ2-1; D gene: -; clone size: -; V gene: TRBV27; CDR3 protein: CASSFTGSSYNEQFF; CDR3 DNA: TGTGCCAGCAGTTTTACAGGGTCCTCCTACAATGAGCAGTTCTTC
J gene: TRBJ1-1; D gene: -; clone size: -; V gene: TRBV5-4; CDR3 protein: CASSLTGQAEAFF; CDR3 DNA: TGTGCCAGCAGCTTGACAGGGCAGGCTGAAGCTTTCTTT
J gene: TRBJ2-7; D gene: -; clone size: -; V gene: TRBV7-9; CDR3 protein: CASSPSGAQGYEQYF; CDR3 DNA: TGTGCCAGCAGCCCCTCCGGGGCTCAGGGCTACGAGCAGTACTTC
J gene: TRBJ2-3; D gene: TRBD2; clone size: -; V gene: TRBV9; CDR3 protein: CASSVSSGGTDTQYF; CDR3 DNA: TGTGCCAGCAGCGTATCTAGCGGGGGCACAGATACGCAGTATTTT
J gene: TRBJ2-5; D gene: -; clone size: -; V gene: TRBV30; CDR3 protein: CAWREYQETQYF; CDR3 DNA: TGTGCCTGGAGGGAGTACCAAGAGACCCAGTACTTC
J gene: TRBJ1-1; D gene: -; clone size: -; V gene: TRBV19; CDR3 protein: CASSFSLNTEAFF; CDR3 DNA: TGTGCCAGTAGTTTTTCACTGAACACTGAAGCTTTCTTT
J gene: TRBJ1-6; D gene: -; clone size: -; V gene: TRBV5-1; CDR3 protein: CASSLGHLITNSPLHF; CDR3 DNA: TGCGCCAGCAGCTTGGGACATCTGATCACCAATTCACCCCTCCACTTT
J gene: TRBJ2-1; D gene: -; clone size: once; V gene: TRBV7-6; CDR3 protein: CASSLGGAYEQFF; CDR3 DNA: TGTGCCAGCAGCCTAGGTGGGGCCTATGAGCAGTTCTTC
J gene: TRBJ1-1; D gene: TRBD1; clone size: -; V gene: TRBV27; CDR3 protein: CASTVLPGQGLAEAFF; CDR3 DNA: TGTGCCAGCACCGTCCTACCGGGACAGGGGTTAGCTGAAGCTTTCTTT
J gene: TRBJ2-1; D gene: -; clone size: -; V gene: TRBV25-1; CDR3 protein: CASSESSGSYNEQFF; CDR3 DNA: TGTGCCAGCAGTGAATCATCGGGCTCCTACAATGAGCAGTTCTTC
J gene: TRBJ2-3; D gene: -; clone size: -; V gene: TRBV4-2; CDR3 protein: CASSQPPDSSPDTQYF; CDR3 DNA: TGTGCCAGCAGCCAACCTCCGGACTCCTCCCCAGATACGCAGTATTTT
J gene: TRBJ2-3; D gene: -; clone size: -; V gene: TRBV5-1; CDR3 protein: CASQNQGGTNTDTQYF; CDR3 DNA: TGCGCCAGCCAAAATCAAGGAGGAACTAACACAGATACGCAGTATTTT
J gene: TRBJ2-5; D gene: -; clone size: -; V gene: TRBV28; CDR3 protein: CASSPGPGETQYF; CDR3 DNA: TGTGCCAGCAGTCCCGGGCCCGGAGAGACCCAGTACTTC
J gene: TRBJ2-1; D gene: TRBD2; clone size: -; V gene: TRBV7-8; CDR3 protein: CASSLVPSGAYNEQFF; CDR3 DNA: TGTGCCAGCAGCTTAGTCCCCAGCGGGGCCTACAATGAGCAGTTCTTC
J gene: TRBJ2-7; D gene: -; clone size: -; V gene: TRBV19; CDR3 protein: CASSMLLGRRSYEQYF; CDR3 DNA: TGTGCCAGTAGTATGCTCCTTGGACGGCGCTCCTACGAGCAGTACTTC
J gene: TRBJ2-7; D gene: -; clone size: -; V gene: TRBV10-3; CDR3 protein: CAISESKGRDLRGYEQYF; CDR3 DNA: TGTGCCATCAGTGAGTCGAAAGGTCGGGATCTCAGGGGCTACGAGCAGTACTTC
J gene: TRBJ2-7; D gene: TRBD2; clone size: few; V gene: TRBV29-1; CDR3 protein: CSVEVLAGGIYEQYF; CDR3 DNA: TGCAGCGTTGAAGTACTAGCGGGGGGTATATACGAGCAGTACTTC
J gene: TRBJ2-1; D gene: -; clone size: -; V gene: TRBV9; CDR3 protein: CASSAENTYNEQFF; CDR3 DNA: TGTGCCAGCAGCGCCGAGAACACATACAATGAGCAGTTCTTC
J gene: TRBJ2-2; D gene: -; clone size: -; V gene: TRBV7-8; CDR3 protein: CASSLRENTGELFF; CDR3 DNA: TGTGCCAGCAGCTTGCGGGAGAACACCGGGGAGCTGTTTTTT
J gene: TRBJ1-2; D gene: TRBD1; clone size: -; V gene: TRBV7-3; CDR3 protein: CASSRSGVTTGLYGYTF; CDR3 DNA: TGTGCCAGCAGCCGCTCCGGGGTTACGACAGGGCTTTATGGCTACACCTTC
J gene: TRBJ1-5; D gene: -; clone size: -; V gene: TRBV23-1; CDR3 protein: CASSHGDRSQYNQPQHF; CDR3 DNA: TGCGCCAGCAGTCACGGTGACCGAAGCCAGTACAATCAGCCCCAGCATTTT
J gene: TRBJ1-6; D gene: -; clone size: -; V gene: TRBV7-8; CDR3 protein: CASSSAGVSYNSPLHF; CDR3 DNA: TGTGCCAGCAGCTCAGCAGGGGTTTCCTATAATTCACCCCTCCACTTT
J gene: TRBJ2-7; D gene: -; clone size: -; V gene: TRBV18; CDR3 protein: CASSESRDKYEQYF; CDR3 DNA: TGTGCCAGCTCAGAAAGCCGGGACAAGTACGAGCAGTACTTC
J gene: TRBJ1-1; D gene: -; clone size: -; V gene: TRBV19; CDR3 protein: CASRPNTANTEAFF; CDR3 DNA: TGTGCCAGTAGACCTAATACAGCCAACACTGAAGCTTTCTTT
J gene: TRBJ2-7; D gene: -; clone size: few; V gene: TRBV5-1; CDR3 protein: CASSLDAYEQYF; CDR3 DNA: TGCGCCAGCAGCTTGGACGCGTACGAGCAGTACTTC
J gene: TRBJ2-2; D gene: TRBD2; clone size: -; V gene: TRBV6-5; CDR3 protein: CASTPTGGPAGELFF; CDR3 DNA: TGTGCCAGCACCCCCACGGGGGGGCCGGCCGGGGAGCTGTTTTTT
J gene: TRBJ2-1; D gene: TRBD2; clone size: -; V gene: TRBV14; CDR3 protein: CASSPSGGALNEQFF; CDR3 DNA: TGTGCCAGCAGCCCGAGCGGGGGGGCCCTCAATGAGCAGTTCTTC
J gene: TRBJ2-3; D gene: TRBD2; clone size: -; V gene: TRBV9; CDR3 protein: CASSAEGLAGWTDTQYF; CDR3 DNA: TGTGCCAGCAGCGCGGAGGGACTAGCGGGATGGACAGATACGCAGTATTTT
J gene: TRBJ1-2; D gene: -; clone size: -; V gene: TRBV6-6; CDR3 protein: CASSKQGVGYTF; CDR3 DNA: TGTGCCAGCAGTAAACAGGGAGTAGGCTACACCTTC
J gene: TRBJ1-2; D gene: -; clone size: -; V gene: TRBV6-5; CDR3 protein: CASSSGSPYGYTF; CDR3 DNA: TGTGCCAGCAGTTCCGGGAGCCCATATGGCTACACCTTC
J gene: TRBJ2-7; D gene: TRBD1; clone size: -; V gene: TRBV27; CDR3 protein: CASSWDSSLYEQYF; CDR3 DNA: TGTGCCAGCAGTTGGGACAGCTCTCTCTACGAGCAGTACTTC
J gene: TRBJ2-7; D gene: TRBD1; clone size: once; V gene: TRBV5-4; CDR3 protein: CASSLYTGQTTYEQYF; CDR3 DNA: TGTGCCAGCAGCTTGTACACGGGACAGACGACCTACGAGCAGTACTTC
J gene: TRBJ2-7; D gene: TRBD1; clone size: -; V gene: TRBV25-1; CDR3 protein: CASSPGTADAYSYEQYF; CDR3 DNA: TGTGCCAGCAGCCCCGGGACAGCCGACGCGTATTCCTACGAGCAGTACTTC
J gene: TRBJ2-3; D gene: TRBD1; clone size: -; V gene: TRBV4-3; CDR3 protein: CASSQELDRGHSTDTQYF; CDR3 DNA: TGCGCCAGCAGCCAAGAGTTGGACAGGGGGCATAGCACAGATACGCAGTATTTT
J gene: TRBJ2-1; D gene: TRBD1; clone size: -; V gene: TRBV5-8; CDR3 protein: CASSSQGSPYNEQFF; CDR3 DNA: TGTGCCAGCAGCTCACAGGGGAGTCCCTACAATGAGCAGTTCTTC